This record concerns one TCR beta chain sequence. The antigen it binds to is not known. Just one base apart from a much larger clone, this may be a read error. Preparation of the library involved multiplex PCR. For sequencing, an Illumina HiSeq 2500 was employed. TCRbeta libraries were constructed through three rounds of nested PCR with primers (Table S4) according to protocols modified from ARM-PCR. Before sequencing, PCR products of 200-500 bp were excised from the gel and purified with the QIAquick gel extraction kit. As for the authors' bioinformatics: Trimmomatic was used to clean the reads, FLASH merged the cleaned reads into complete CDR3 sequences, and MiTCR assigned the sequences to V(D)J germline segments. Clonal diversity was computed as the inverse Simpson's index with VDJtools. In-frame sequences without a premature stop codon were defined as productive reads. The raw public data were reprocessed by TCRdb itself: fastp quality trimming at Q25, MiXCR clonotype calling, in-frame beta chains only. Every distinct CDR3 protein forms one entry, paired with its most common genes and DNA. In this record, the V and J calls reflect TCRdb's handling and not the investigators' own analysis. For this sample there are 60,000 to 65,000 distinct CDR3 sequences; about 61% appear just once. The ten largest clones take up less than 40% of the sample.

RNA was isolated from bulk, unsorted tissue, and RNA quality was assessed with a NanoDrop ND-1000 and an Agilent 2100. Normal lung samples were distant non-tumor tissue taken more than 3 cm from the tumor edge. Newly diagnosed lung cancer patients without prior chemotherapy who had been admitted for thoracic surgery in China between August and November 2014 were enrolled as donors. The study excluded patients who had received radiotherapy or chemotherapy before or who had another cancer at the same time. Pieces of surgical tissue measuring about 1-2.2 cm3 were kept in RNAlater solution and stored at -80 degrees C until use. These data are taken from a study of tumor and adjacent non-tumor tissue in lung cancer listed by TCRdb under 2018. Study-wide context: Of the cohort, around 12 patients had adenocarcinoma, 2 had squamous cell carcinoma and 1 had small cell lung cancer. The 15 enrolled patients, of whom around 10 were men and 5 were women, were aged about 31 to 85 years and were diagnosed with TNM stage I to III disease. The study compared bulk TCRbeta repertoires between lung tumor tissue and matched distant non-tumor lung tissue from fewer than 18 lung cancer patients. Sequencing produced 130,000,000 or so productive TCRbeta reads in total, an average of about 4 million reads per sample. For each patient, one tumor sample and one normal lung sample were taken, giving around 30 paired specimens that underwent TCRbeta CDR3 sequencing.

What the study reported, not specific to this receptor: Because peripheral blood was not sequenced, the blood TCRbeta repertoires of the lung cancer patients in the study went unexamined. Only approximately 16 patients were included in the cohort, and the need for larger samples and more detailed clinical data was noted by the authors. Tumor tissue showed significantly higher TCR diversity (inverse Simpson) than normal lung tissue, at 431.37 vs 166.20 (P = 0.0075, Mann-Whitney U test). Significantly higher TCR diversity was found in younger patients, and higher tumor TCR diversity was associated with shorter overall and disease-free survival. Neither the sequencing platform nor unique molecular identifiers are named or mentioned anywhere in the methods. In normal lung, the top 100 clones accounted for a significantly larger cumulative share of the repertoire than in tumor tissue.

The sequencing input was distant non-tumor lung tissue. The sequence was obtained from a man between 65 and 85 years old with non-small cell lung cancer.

The CDR3 sequence is CSASLASGRIGEQFF. The nucleotide sequence reads TGCAGTGCTAGCCTGGCTAGCGGGAGGATCGGTGAGCAGTTCTTC. Rearrangement joined TRBV20-1 to TRBJ2-1; 11 middle bases align to TRBD2. The CDR3 numbers 15 residues from cysteine through phenylalanine. CDR3 DNA is the only sequence kept; it has 45 bases, read in frame from the first base. Per the germline V gene (reference sequence), DFQATT is the CDR1 and SNEGSKA is the CDR2. Trimmed from V: 3 bases; trimmed from J: 9 bases; junction bases lacking a gene match: 10.